This T cell receptor (beta chain) was recorded in a study of shared clonotypes between healthy human individuals. The CDR3 is made up of 18 amino acids. J lost 3 bases, V lost 3 bases, and 11 bases had no gene match. In germline, CDR1 is SGHRS, CDR2 YFSETQ. To note about this clone: Its antigen is currently unknown.

Repertoires were generated with immunoSEQ multiplex PCR, while TCRdb's copy carries only in-frame clones and drops some. In the table there are a few hundred thousand clones, around 74% of which are singletons. General study results and limits: A few donors had about 5% of their naive CD4 clonotypes in common.

Sequencing used memory CD4+ T cells sorted from blood. The subset is: CD45RA-negative fraction. This receptor was taken from a man aged 30 to 45 in good health. V is TRBV5-1 and J is TRBJ2-2, with 10 bases lining up with TRBD2. The CDR3 region is CASSSASGRDKYTGELFF. As DNA, the CDR3 is TGCGCCAGCAGCTCCGCTAGCGGGAGAGATAAATACACCGGGGAGCTGTTTTTT.